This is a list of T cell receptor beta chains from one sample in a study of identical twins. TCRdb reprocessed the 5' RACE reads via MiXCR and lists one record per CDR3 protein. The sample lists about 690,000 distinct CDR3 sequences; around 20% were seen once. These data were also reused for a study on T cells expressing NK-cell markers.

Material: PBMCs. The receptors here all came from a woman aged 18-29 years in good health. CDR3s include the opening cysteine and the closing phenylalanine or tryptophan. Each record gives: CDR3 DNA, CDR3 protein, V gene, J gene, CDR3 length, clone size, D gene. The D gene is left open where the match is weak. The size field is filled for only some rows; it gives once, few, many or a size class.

TGCAGTGTCAGGACTAGCGGGATGAACACCGGGGAGCTGTTTTTT	CSVRTSGMNTGELFF	TRBV20-1	TRBJ2-2	15	once	TRBD2
TGTGCCAGCAGTTTAGTTGCTCCCTACGAGCAGTACTTC	CASSLVAPYEQYF	TRBV12-3/TRBV12-4	TRBJ2-7	13	NA	NA
TGTGCCAGCAGTTACGCGGGGACTAGCGGGAGGTCGGACTACGAGCAGTACTTC	CASSYAGTSGRSDYEQYF	TRBV6-2/TRBV6-3	TRBJ2-7	18	few	TRBD2
TGTGCCATCAGTGATGGGGGCGAGCAGTTCTTC	CAISDGGEQFF	TRBV10-3	TRBJ2-1	11	many	NA
TGCAGCGTTGACGTTTCTGGGGCCAACGTCCTGACTTTC	CSVDVSGANVLTF	TRBV29-1	TRBJ2-6	13	few	NA
TGCAGTGCCATAGGGTGGAAGGTGGCGGTAGATACGCAGTATTTT	CSAIGWKVAVDTQYF	TRBV20-1	TRBJ2-3	15	many	NA
TGCGCCAGCAGCTTGGCCTTTCGGGGGGACCTCAAAAATACGCAGTATTTT	CASSLAFRGDLKNTQYF	TRBV5-1	TRBJ2-3	17	few	TRBD2
TGTGCCAGCAGCTTAATTTTTAGCGGTTACAATGAGCAGTTCTTC	CASSLIFSGYNEQFF	TRBV7-2	TRBJ2-1	15	NA	NA
TGCAGTGCTGCTGGAGGGAGGTGGTCCTACGAGCAGTACTTC	CSAAGGRWSYEQYF	TRBV20-1	TRBJ2-7	14	NA	NA
TGCAGTGCTAGTGACGGGACTAGCGGAGGGGAGACCCAGTACTTC	CSASDGTSGGETQYF	TRBV20-1	TRBJ2-5	15	NA	TRBD2
TGCAGTGCTAGCCTACCCCCAAATAAGTACGAGCAGTACTTC	CSASLPPNKYEQYF	TRBV20-1	TRBJ2-7	14	few	NA
TGTGCCAGCAGCACCCGGGGCTCGCAAGAGACCCAGTACTTC	CASSTRGSQETQYF	TRBV9	TRBJ2-5	14	few	NA
TGTGCCACCAGCAGAGCCTACAATGAGCAGTTCTTC	CATSRAYNEQFF	TRBV15	TRBJ2-1	12	many	NA
TGTGCCATCAGTGGTACACAGGGTTCCAATGAGCAGTTCTTC	CAISGTQGSNEQFF	TRBV10-3	TRBJ2-1	14	few	NA
TGTGCCAGCAGTTACTCTGGACAGACAGGCACAGATACGCAGTATTTT	CASSYSGQTGTDTQYF	TRBV6-5	TRBJ2-3	16	few	NA
TGTGCCAGCAGCTTCCGACAGGGAAAAGAGACCCAGTACTTC	CASSFRQGKETQYF	TRBV5-6	TRBJ2-5	14	NA	TRBD1
TGCGCCAGCAGCGCGGGACAGACCAATTCACCCCTCCACTTT	CASSAGQTNSPLHF	TRBV5-1	TRBJ1-6	14	NA	TRBD1
TGTGCCTCCGGGACCGGAGCAGCATACGAGCAGTACTTC	CASGTGAAYEQYF	TRBV10-3	TRBJ2-7	13	NA	NA
TGTGCCAGCAGTTCGGAGACCCGCCAGACCCAGTACTTC	CASSSETRQTQYF	TRBV6-5	TRBJ2-5	13	NA	NA
TGCAGCGTTGAAGATCTTCCCGAAGAGACCCAGTACTTC	CSVEDLPEETQYF	TRBV29-1	TRBJ2-5	13	NA	NA
TGCAGTGCTAGTCGGGGGGACGAGCAGTACTTC	CSASRGDEQYF	TRBV20-1	TRBJ2-7	11	NA	TRBD2
TGCAGTGCTAGAAGGGGGAGGGTCTACAATGAGCAGTTCTTC	CSARRGRVYNEQFF	TRBV20-1	TRBJ2-1	14	NA	NA
TGCAGTGGGTGGGGGTTTAGCACAGATACGCAGTATTTT	CSGWGFSTDTQYF	TRBV29-1	TRBJ2-3	13	many	NA
TGTGCCATCAGTGCGGGAGGGCCTAGCACAGATACGCAGTATTTT	CAISAGGPSTDTQYF	TRBV10-3	TRBJ2-3	15	NA	TRBD2
TGCGCCAGCAGCCGTTTTGGGACAGGGGGCGAGGAGACCCAGTACTTC	CASSRFGTGGEETQYF	TRBV5-1	TRBJ2-5	16	NA	TRBD1
TGCAGTGCTCAAACCTCCGGGACTAGCGCCGAGCAGTACTTC	CSAQTSGTSAEQYF	TRBV20-1	TRBJ2-7	14	few	TRBD2
TGCAGTGCCCCCTCGCGGGTAGGGACAGATACGCAGTATTTT	CSAPSRVGTDTQYF	TRBV20-1	TRBJ2-3	14	few	NA
TGTGCCATCGAAAGCGCGGACACCGGGGAGCTGTTTTTT	CAIESADTGELFF	TRBV10-3	TRBJ2-2	13	NA	NA
TGCGCCAGCAGCCGTCCGGATAGTGAGCAGTTCTTC	CASSRPDSEQFF	TRBV4-3	TRBJ2-1	12	NA	NA
TGTGCCAGCAATTCAGGGTCCTACGAGCAGTACTTC	CASNSGSYEQYF	TRBV12-3/TRBV12-4	TRBJ2-7	12	NA	NA
TGCGCCAGCTCAAGAGCTGCAGGGAAAAATTCACCCCTCCACTTT	CASSRAAGKNSPLHF	TRBV5-1	TRBJ1-6	15	NA	NA
TGTGCCACCAGCAGAGACAGGGGGAACACTGAAGCTTTCTTT	CATSRDRGNTEAFF	TRBV15	TRBJ1-1	14	many	NA
TGCAGCGCGGCGACGTTGGGCACTGAAGCTTTCTTT	CSAATLGTEAFF	TRBV29-1	TRBJ1-1	12	many	NA
TGCAGTGGTCTCAGCGGGAGGGGGAGAGGCAATGAGCAGTTCTTC	CSGLSGRGRGNEQFF	TRBV20-1	TRBJ2-1	15	few	TRBD2
TGCGCCAGCAGCTTGCTGAGGGCCGCGGGTGATACGCAGTATTTT	CASSLLRAAGDTQYF	TRBV5-1	TRBJ2-3	15	NA	NA
TGCAGGGCTAGTACCGGGGCAGGGGAACTGCAAGGTCAAGAGACCCAGTACTTC	CRASTGAGELQGQETQYF	TRBV20-1	TRBJ2-5	18	few	NA
TGCGCCAGCAGCCAACGGTTGCTAAACCGAGACACTGAAGCTTTCTTT	CASSQRLLNRDTEAFF	TRBV4-3	TRBJ1-1	16	few	NA
TGCAGTGCTGGTACTTCACTAGGCACTTCCTACGAGCAGTACTTC	CSAGTSLGTSYEQYF	TRBV20-1	TRBJ2-7	15	few	NA
TGTGCCAGCAGTTACGTCACAGGTCCAGATACGCAGTATTTT	CASSYVTGPDTQYF	TRBV6-2/TRBV6-3	TRBJ2-3	14	NA	NA
TGCAGCGTTGCAGCGGGGCCTCGCTACGAGCAGTACTTC	CSVAAGPRYEQYF	TRBV29-1	TRBJ2-7	13	many	TRBD2
TGTGCCAGCAGCGCGGGACTATGGGGTACGCAGTATTTT	CASSAGLWGTQYF	TRBV25-1	TRBJ2-3	13	many	TRBD2
TGCAGTGCTCCACCCAGCGGGGGTAAGGGCGAGCAGTACTTC	CSAPPSGGKGEQYF	TRBV20-1	TRBJ2-7	14	once	TRBD2
TGTGCCAGCAGCTCCCCGTCGACCCTCTACGAGCAGTACTTC	CASSSPSTLYEQYF	TRBV7-9	TRBJ2-7	14	NA	NA
TGTGCCAGCCTCGAAGGGGGTCTACGAACAGATACGCAGTATTTT	CASLEGGLRTDTQYF	TRBV12-3/TRBV12-4	TRBJ2-3	15	many	NA
TGTGCCAGCAGCGGTTCGGGACGGCTTTATTCCTCCGGGGAGCTGTTTTTT	CASSGSGRLYSSGELFF	TRBV12-3/TRBV12-4	TRBJ2-2	17	few	NA